The 7 T cell receptor beta chains listed next were all sequenced from one sample in a study of blood T cell repertoires in COVID-19. TCRdb's table, derived via immunoSEQ multiplex PCR, lists solely in-frame clones and lacks some. The sample carries around 240,000 clones, about 87% recorded once. The sample consisted of PBMCs or T cells enriched from blood (not recorded which). The receptors come from a man in his forties or fifties who had been exposed to COVID-19.

The chain joins TRBV5-1 to TRBJ1-2, with 7 bases that match TRBD1. The CDR3 runs 14 residues. CDR1 is SGHRS, CDR2 YFSETQ, per germline. The V segment lost 2 bases and the J segment 4 bases; nucleotides outside the gene matches: 5. The DNA for the CDR3 is TGCGCCAGCAGCTTAGACAGGGTCGGCTATGGCTACACCTTC. Translated: CASSLDRVGYGYTF.

CDR3 coding DNA: TGTGCCAGCAGTGAAGTGGGGGGGGGCCTGCCTGGAAACACCATATATTTT. The encoded protein is CASSEVGGGLPGNTIYF. This chain uses TRBV6-1 with TRBJ1-3, with a weak D call TRBD1 (6 bases). Germline V CDR1 and CDR2: MNHNS, SASEGT. The ends were cut back, 1 base at V and 2 bases at J, with 15 bases in the middle. The CDR3 length is 17 residues.

The J gene is TRBJ1-2, the V gene TRBV12-3 or TRBV12-4; possible D gene TRBD1, 6 bases. V lost 7 bases, J lost 4 bases, and 10 bases lay in between. CDR3 size: 12 residues. CDR3 sequence reads: CASTLGGYGYTF. CDR3 in DNA: TGTGCCAGCACCCTAGGGGGCTATGGCTACACCTTC.

This chain connects TRBV6-1 to TRBJ2-1; TRBD2 aligns across 12 bases. The CDR3 runs to 16 residues. The germline V gene has CDR1 MNHNS and CDR2 SASEGT. V shed 4 bases, J shed 8 bases, and the junction held 9 bases outside the gene matches. CDR3 amino acids: CASSGIRTSGTYEQFF. CDR3 nucleotides: TGTGCCAGCAGTGGGATCAGGACTAGCGGGACCTATGAGCAGTTCTTC.

The V and J genes are TRBV6-6 and TRBJ2-7; possibly TRBD2 for D (6 bases). The V end lost 5 bases, the J end lost 5 bases, and 10 bases lay between the germline ends. Germline values: CDR1 MNHNY, CDR2 SVGAGI (reference sequence). The CDR3 extends over 12 amino acids. The chain's CDR3 is CASSPSAHEQYF. Written as DNA, the CDR3 is TGTGCCAGCAGTCCTAGCGCCCACGAGCAGTACTTC.

This chain connects TRBV6-5 to TRBJ1-2, with TRBD1 matching 10 bases. The V segment lost 8 bases and the J segment 3 bases; nucleotides outside the gene matches: 3. Per the germline V gene, CDR1 is MNHEY and CDR2 is SVGAGI. This CDR3 is built from 13 residues. CDR3 amino acids: CASRQGAYYGYTF. CDR3 in DNA: TGTGCCAGCCGACAGGGGGCTTACTATGGCTACACCTTC.

As for this clone: One junction end disagrees with the germline gene, perhaps due to a read error. CDR3 sequence (DNA): TGTGCCAGCAGTTTAATTGGAGGGTCGGAGGCCCTCTTT. It specifies CASSLIGGSEALF. The V call is TRBV28, the J call TRBJ1-1; D gene ambiguous. This CDR3 comprises 13 residues. Germline values: CDR1 MDHEN, CDR2 SYDVKM.